These 27 T cell receptor beta chains originate from one sample sequenced in a study of OX40 agonist ivuxolimab in advanced cancers. Using immunoSEQ multiplex PCR, the repertoire was profiled, and TCRdb retains in-frame clones only, with some absent. The sample has tens of thousands of clones, about 90% seen once. The sample in question was CD4+ or CD8+ T cells sorted from blood, obtained in a trial of the OX40 agonist ivuxolimab. These receptors originate from an adult with an advanced solid tumor such as melanoma, head and neck, liver or kidney cancer.

The rearrangement joins TRBV29-1 to TRBJ2-5; 8 nucleotides match TRBD2. After removal of 2 bases from V and 7 bases from J, the junction contained 3 bases not matched to a gene. CDR3 size: 12 residues. Germline loops: CDR1 SQVTM, CDR2 ANQGSEA. CDR3 sequence reads: CSVEPTSGTQYF. CDR3 in DNA: TGCAGCGTTGAACCCACTAGCGGGACCCAGTACTTC.

The J gene is TRBJ2-1, the V gene TRBV11-2; 7 bases map to TRBD2. CDR3 length: 15 residues. The V gene end was trimmed by 1 base and the J gene end by 1 base; junction bases not matched to a gene: 1. The V gene's germline CDR1 is SGHAT and CDR2 FQNNGV. CDR3 DNA: TGTGCCAGCAGCTTAGTGGGAGGGTCCTACAATGAGCAGTTCTTC. It is translated as CASSLVGGSYNEQFF.

A word on this clone: The same CDR3 arises from other DNA sequences in this sample as well. This sequence joins TRBV11-3 and TRBJ2-2; D not resolved. Looked up from germline, CDR1 is SGHNT and CDR2 is YENEEA. V was trimmed by 1 base and J by 0 bases, leaving 3 bases between them. This CDR3 is 14 amino acids long. The CDR3 protein is CASSLGPNTGELFF. The CDR3 coding sequence is TGTGCCAGCAGCTTAGGACCGAACACCGGGGAGCTGTTTTTT.

The V and J genes are TRBV18 and TRBJ1-4, with a weak D call TRBD1 (6 bases). The CDR3 loop spans 17 amino acids. In germline, CDR1 is KGHSH, CDR2 LQKENI. Trimming took 6 bases from V and 2 from J, leaving 19 bases between them. The CDR3 DNA reads as TGTGCCAGCTCCCGGGACATCCCAACGGGGACTAATGAAAAACTGTTTTTT. This gives the protein CASSRDIPTGTNEKLFF.

This chain joins TRBV7-9 and TRBJ2-6; no reliable D call. V was cut by 2 bases and J by 2 bases, with 4 bases left in between. The CDR3 covers 14 residues. The germline CDR1 and CDR2 sequences are SEHNR and FQNEAQ (reference sequence). The CDR3 DNA sequence: TGTGCCAGCAGCTTAAGTACTGGGGCCAACGTCCTGACTTTC. Amino acid sequence: CASSLSTGANVLTF.

The CDR3 region is CASRAPSGRSFF. CDR3 in DNA: TGCGCCAGCAGGGCCCCTAGCGGGAGGTCGTTCTTC. The gene calls are TRBV10-1 and TRBJ2-1; 11 nucleotides align to TRBD2. V trimming: 6 bases; J trimming: 15 bases; junction bases outside the gene matches: 7. This CDR3 region has 12 residues. Germline loops: CDR1 WNHNN, CDR2 SYGVQD (reference sequence).

This clone was picked up one time. Compared with germline, one end of the junction differs, possibly owing to a read error. The chain carries TRBV6-6 and TRBJ1-1; tentative D call: TRBD1 (5 bases). Per the germline V gene, CDR1 is MNHNY and CDR2 is SVGAGI (reference sequence). This CDR3 has 16 residues. The CDR3 protein is CASSYSTAGRSTKALF. As DNA, the CDR3 is TGTGCCAGCAGTTACTCGACGGCAGGGCGGTCGACTAAAGCTCTCTTT.

V and J are TRBV4-3 and TRBJ1-6; 8 bases align to TRBD1. Germline V gives CDR1 LGHNA, CDR2 YSLEER. Germline trimming cut 2 bases from V and 10 bases from J; bases unmatched to any gene: 7. This CDR3 is 15 amino acids long. CDR3 region: CASSQIWTGQSPLHF. CDR3 nucleotide sequence: TGCGCCAGCAGCCAAATCTGGACAGGGCAATCACCCCTCCACTTT.

The rearrangement uses TRBV10-1 and TRBJ2-2; D may correspond to TRBD1 or TRBD2 (5 bases each). The CDR3 consists of 15 residues. V lost 7 bases and J lost 1, with 13 bases in between. CDR1 and CDR2 (germline): WNHNN, SYGVQD (reference sequence). CDR3 residues: CASKLEGRNTGELFF. The DNA for the CDR3 is TGCGCCAGCAAGCTTGAGGGGAGGAACACCGGGGAGCTGTTTTTT.

This chain uses TRBV5-4 with TRBJ2-1; weak D call: TRBD1 (6 bases). The V and J ends lost 1 base and 5 bases respectively, with 10 bases between them. Germline CDR1 SGHNT, CDR2 YYREEE (reference sequence). This CDR3 comprises 14 residues. The CDR3 nucleotides are TGTGCCAGCAGCTTGCGACAGGCCAACAATGAGCAGTTCTTC. Translated, it gives CASSLRQANNEQFF. The variable domain in full, with the rest retrieved from reference TRBV5-4 and TRBJ2-1, is ETGVTQSPTHLIKTRGQQVTLRCSSQSGHNTVSWYQQALGQGPQFIFQYYREEENGRGNFPPRFSGLQFPNYSSELNVNALELDDSALYLCASSLRQANNEQFFGPGTRLTVL.

The chain recombines TRBV5-1 with TRBJ2-1, with 13 bases lining up with TRBD2. The germline CDR1 and CDR2 sequences are SGHRS and YFSETQ. This CDR3 contains 15 residues. J gave up 9 bases and V 4 bases, and 7 bases lay outside the gene matches. The CDR3 DNA reads TGCGCCAGCAGCCAAACTAGCGGGAGGGCCAGTGAGCAGTTCTTC. Protein sequence: CASSQTSGRASEQFF. The full variable domain, completed using reference TRBV5-1 and TRBJ2-1, is KAGVTQTPRYLIKTRGQQVTLSCSPISGHRSVSWYQQTPGQGLQFLFEYFSETQRNKGNFPGRFSGRQFSNSRSEMNVSTLELGDSALYLCASSQTSGRASEQFFGPGTRLTVL.

This clone was recorded only once. V usage is TRBV7-9 and J usage is TRBJ1-1, with TRBD1 matching over 8 bases. With V trimmed by 5 bases and J by 6 bases, 17 bases remained unmatched. Germline V gene lookup returns CDR1 SEHNR and CDR2 FQNEAQ (reference sequence). The CDR3 runs to 17 residues. The CDR3 region is CASSPGTGGYEWAEAFF. CDR3 DNA sequence: TGTGCCAGCAGCCCTGGGACAGGAGGCTATGAATGGGCTGAAGCTTTCTTT.

This clone showed up just once. This sequence joins TRBV5-1 and TRBJ2-5; 9 bases fit TRBD2. Germline V gene sequence: CDR1 SGHRS, CDR2 YFSETQ. Unmatched junction bases numbered 10, after V lost 4 bases and J lost 3 bases. The length of the CDR3 is 16 residues. This chain's CDR3 is CASSPSPSSGKETQYF. For the CDR3, the DNA is TGCGCCAGCAGCCCAAGTCCGTCTAGCGGGAAAGAGACCCAGTACTTC.

This rearrangement joins TRBV7-9 to TRBJ2-6; D gene ambiguous. Trimming shortened V by 1 base and J by 2 bases, and 9 bases separated the two germline ends. The CDR3 is made up of 16 amino acids. The germline gives CDR1 SEHNR, CDR2 FQNEAQ (reference sequence). Here the CDR3 reads CASSLGVLAGANVLTF. In DNA, the CDR3 is TGTGCCAGCAGCTTAGGGGTTTTAGCTGGGGCCAACGTCCTGACTTTC. The full variable domain, with the rest looked up from reference TRBV7-9 and TRBJ2-6, is DTGVSQNPRHKITKRGQNVTFRCDPISEHNRLYWYRQTLGQGPEFLTYFQNEAQLEKSRLLSDRFSAERPKGSFSTLEIQRTEQGDSAMYLCASSLGVLAGANVLTFGAGSRLTVL.

The chain recombines TRBV5-4 with TRBJ1-2; D is possibly TRBD1 (6 bases). Germline assignment: CDR1 SGHNT and CDR2 YYREEE (reference sequence). The CDR3 contains 13 residues. Trimming took off 2 bases at V and 4 bases at J, with 9 bases between the two ends. This chain's CDR3 is CASSFNRAYGYTF. CDR3 in DNA: TGTGCCAGCAGCTTTAACAGGGCCTATGGCTACACCTTC.

The chain combines TRBV30 with TRBJ2-2; 11 positions match TRBD1. This CDR3 has 17 residues. Trimming cost V 3 bases and J 4 bases; bases outside gene matches: 10. Germline-derived CDR1 and CDR2 are GTSNPN and SVGIG (reference sequence). This chain's CDR3 is CAWSRTGGARGTGELFF. In nucleotides, the CDR3 is TGTGCCTGGAGCCGGACAGGGGGCGCGCGGGGCACCGGGGAGCTGTTTTTT.

The chain is built from TRBV7-2 and TRBJ1-3, with D possibly TRBD1 on 6 matching bases. There are 15 residues in the CDR3. V was trimmed by 1 base and J by 5 bases, leaving 12 bases between them. Germline V gene data show CDR1 as SGHTA and CDR2 as FQGNSA. Here the CDR3 reads CASSLEGGFRNTIYF. Written as DNA, the CDR3 is TGTGCCAGCAGCTTAGAGGGGGGTTTCAGAAACACCATATATTTT.

The genes are TRBV6-1 and TRBJ1-1; D may be TRBD1 (5 bases). The CDR3 sequence is 15 residues long. CDR1 and CDR2 from the germline V gene are MNHNS and SASEGT. With 2 bases removed from V and 0 bases from J, the gap between germline ends came to 10 bases. The CDR3 protein is CASSEQTGVNTEAFF. The CDR3 DNA reads TGTGCCAGCAGTGAACAAACAGGCGTGAACACTGAAGCTTTCTTT.

This rearrangement joins TRBV6-5 to TRBJ1-5; D gene uncertain. Germline lookup yields CDR1 MNHEY and CDR2 SVGAGI. The CDR3 has 15 amino acids. Trimming stripped 2 bases from V and 0 bases from J, with 8 bases between. The CDR3 bases are TGTGCCAGCAGTTACAGCGGGTCTAGCAATCAGCCCCAGCATTTT. This translates into CASSYSGSSNQPQHF.

Here the CDR3 DNA reads TGTGCCAGTGGACAGGGGAGGTACGAGCAGTACTTC. Amino acid sequence: CASGQGRYEQYF. The rearrangement links TRBV19 to TRBJ2-7; TRBD1 aligns across 9 bases. The germline V gene has CDR1 LNHDA and CDR2 SQIVND (reference sequence). There are 12 residues in the CDR3. Germline trimming cut 8 bases from V and 4 bases from J; bases unmatched to any gene: 3. Using reference TRBV19 and TRBJ2-7 for the parts outside the CDR3, the full variable domain is DGGITQSPKYLFRKEGQNVTLSCEQNLNHDAMYWYRQDPGQGLRLIYYSQIVNDFQKGDIAEGYSVSREKKESFPLTVTSAQKNPTAFYLCASGQGRYEQYFGPGTRLTVT.

Comments on this clone: Germline and junction disagree at one end, which may indicate a read error. The chain combines TRBV7-7 with TRBJ2-3; TRBD2 is a possible D gene (5 bases). The V gene's germline CDR1 is SSHAT and CDR2 FNYEAQ (reference sequence). The CDR3 length is 13 residues. The CDR3 DNA is TGTGCTAGCAGCTTGAGCGGATCAGATACGCAGTATTTT. Translating gives CASSLSGSDTQYF. Combining the CDR3 with reference TRBV7-7 and TRBJ2-3 gives the whole variable domain GAGVSQSPRYKVTKRGQDVTLRCDPISSHATLYWYQQALGQGPEFLTYFNYEAQPDKSGLPSDRFSAERPEGSISTLTIQRTEQRDSAMYRCASSLSGSDTQYFGPGTRLTVL.

The chain has TRBV6-5 and TRBJ1-6, with no clear D. Germline V gene sequence: CDR1 MNHEY, CDR2 SVGAGI. There are 14 residues in the CDR3. V was shortened by 7 bases and J by 0 bases, with 7 bases between the two germline ends. The CDR3 region is CASTASSYNSPLHF. Here the CDR3 DNA reads TGTGCCAGCACGGCAAGCTCCTATAATTCACCCCTCCACTTT.

The CDR3 DNA reads as TGTGCCATCAGATCCCCTGAGCAGGGGCGGACCTACGAGCAGTACTTC. As protein: CAIRSPEQGRTYEQYF. This chain links TRBV10-3 with TRBJ2-7; D perhaps matches TRBD1 (6 bases). The V end was cut by 6 bases, the J end by 2 bases, with 20 bases between. This CDR3 has 16 amino acids. The germline CDR1 and CDR2 sequences are ENHRY and SYGVKD.

This rearrangement joins TRBV30 to TRBJ2-1; 12 bases fit TRBD2. CDR1 and CDR2 (germline): GTSNPN, SVGIG (reference sequence). The CDR3 has 17 residues. Losses at the gene ends were 5 bases for V and 0 bases for J; bases not matched to a gene: 8. The DNA for the CDR3 is TGTGCCTGGGAAAGGACTAGCGGGGTTTCCTCCTACAATGAGCAGTTCTTC. Translated: CAWERTSGVSSYNEQFF.

With regard to this clone: Other nucleotide sequences in the sample specify the same CDR3. The rearrangement links TRBV7-6 to TRBJ2-2; perhaps TRBD2 as D (6 bases). V was clipped by 2 bases and J by 5 bases, with 12 bases between them. This CDR3 is 15 amino acids long. CDR1 and CDR2 from the germline V gene are SGHVS and FNYEAQ. The CDR3 DNA follows: TGTGCCAGCAGCTTAAGGCAGGGAGGTACCGGGGAGCTGTTTTTT. Translating it yields CASSLRQGGTGELFF.

V usage is TRBV11-2 and J usage is TRBJ2-3; D remains ambiguous. Germline V lookup: CDR1 SGHAT, CDR2 FQNNGV. The germline V and J ends were trimmed by 1 base and 4 bases, with 6 bases remaining between them. This CDR3 is 13 amino acids long. CDR3 in DNA: TGTGCCAGCAGCTTAGGTTCCTCAGATACGCAGTATTTT. This codes for CASSLGSSDTQYF.

This chain links TRBV5-1 with TRBJ2-5; D tentatively reads TRBD1 or TRBD2 (5 bases each). The CDR3 is 15 amino acids. V gave up 3 bases and J gave up 2 bases, with 14 bases separating them. Germline assignment: CDR1 SGHRS and CDR2 YFSETQ. The CDR3, as DNA: TGCGCCAGCAGCTCCCTGGGACGGGCGCAAGAGACCCAGTACTTC. Protein: CASSSLGRAQETQYF. Full variable domain (remainder filled in from reference TRBV5-1 and TRBJ2-5): KAGVTQTPRYLIKTRGQQVTLSCSPISGHRSVSWYQQTPGQGLQFLFEYFSETQRNKGNFPGRFSGRQFSNSRSEMNVSTLELGDSALYLCASSSLGRAQETQYFGPGTRLLVL.